These T cell receptor beta chains were read from a single sample in a study of shared clonotypes between healthy human individuals. Clones were sequenced by immunoSEQ multiplex PCR, and TCRdb holds only the in-frame ones, with some missing. The sample carries about 2 million clones, about 95% recorded once. Sequencing was carried out using naive CD4+ T cells sorted from blood. These receptors all come from a man aged 18 to 29 in good health. Each CDR3 is given with its conserved first and last residue. The order of the fields is J gene, V gene, CDR3 protein.

>TRBJ2-3|TRBV7-9
CASSTKNAGGTDTQYF
>TRBJ2-1|TRBV12-5
CASGPHDSSLNEQFF
>TRBJ2-2|TRBV10-3
CAIRDRDRGSAGELFF
>TRBJ1-6|TRBV4-1
CASSQESGVNSPLHF
>TRBJ1-2|TRBV30
CAWRRANYGYTF
>TRBJ2-3|TRBV25-1
CASSLRTGGADTQYF
>TRBJ2-7|TRBV28
CASSQVGGEQYF
>TRBJ1-6|TRBV9
CASSVGGQGTSPLHF
>TRBJ2-6|TRBV6-6
CASSYVGGSGANVLTF
>TRBJ1-1|TRBV5-1
CASSRQGPNTEAFF
>TRBJ2-5|TRBV14
CASSQDRMMQYF
>TRBJ2-4|TRBV5-6
CASSRGTQGASRTKNIQYF
>TRBJ1-1|TRBV30
CAGSSDSRREAFF
>TRBJ1-2|TRBV28
CASSSPGGPWGYTF
>TRBJ1-6|TRBV7-9
CASSPRTGESSPLHF
>TRBJ1-1|TRBV5-4
CASSKQGAVEAFF
>TRBJ1-1|TRBV6-5
CASSSTREAFF
>TRBJ2-1|TRBV19
CASQASGNEQFF
>TRBJ2-1|TRBV30
CAWGKGSSYNEQFF
>TRBJ1-3|TRBV18
CASSPPLATSGNTIYF
>TRBJ1-2|TRBV7-3
CASSPRPGFYGYTF
>TRBJ2-5|TRBV5-1
CASSLGLAETQYF
>TRBJ1-5|TRBV6-1
CASSEEAGNQPQHF
>TRBJ1-5|TRBV10-1
CASQGTSNQPQHF
>TRBJ2-7|TRBV5-4
CASRPGQGAYEQYF
>TRBJ1-1|TRBV4-1
CASSPRAVLNTEAFF
>TRBJ1-3|TRBV6-1
CASTSGIGNTIYF
>TRBJ2-7|TRBV10-1
CASSGADNRQYF
>TRBJ2-2|TRBV30
CAWSGGLYTGELFF
>TRBJ2-3|TRBV10-3
CAISELRTDTQYF
>TRBJ2-1|TRBV13
CASSLWGRFYNEQFF
>TRBJ2-1|TRBV18
CASSPLVGQYNEQFF
>TRBJ2-3|TRBV15
CATSREGAGEDTQYF
>TRBJ2-7|TRBV7-2
CASSPTSGPYEQYF
>TRBJ1-1|TRBV30
CAWSVMVSGGTEAFF
>TRBJ2-3|TRBV2
CASRKDRVGADTQYF
>TRBJ1-5|TRBV7-7
CASSFTRGVWSNQPQHF
>TRBJ1-2|TRBV5-4
CASSQGEAYDGYTF
>TRBJ2-1|TRBV18
CASSPPGLAGNEQFF
>TRBJ2-3|TRBV7-2
CASSPPIGRDTQYF
>TRBJ2-5|TRBV5-4
CASSLGTSGGQETQYF
>TRBJ2-2|TRBV6-5
CASKFLTRGSGELFF
>TRBJ2-1|TRBV29-1
CSVAGSGRILANEQFF
>TRBJ1-2|TRBV5-5
CASSFGDPPYGYTF
>TRBJ2-5|TRBV5-1
CASSLNPSQETQYF
>TRBJ2-3|TRBV28
CASIPGGGRAIDTQYF
>TRBJ1-3|TRBV28
CASSQDSGNTIYF
>TRBJ1-2|TRBV10-3
CAISEMVGSTNYGYTF
>TRBJ1-2|TRBV5-1
CASRLGTERLYGYTF
>TRBJ2-1|TRBV5-1
CASSTTGRANNEQFF